This T cell receptor (beta chain) was recorded in a study of T cell changes during pregnancy in multiple sclerosis. The table came from immunoSEQ multiplex PCR; TCRdb's copy has only in-frame clones and leaves some out. This sample has 50,000 or so clones, with 91% found just once. The specimen comprised CD4+ T cells from peripheral blood mononuclear cells, sampled after pregnancy. This clonotype originated in a female donor in good health, enrolled as a control in a pregnancy study.

Here the CDR3 DNA reads TGCGCCAGCAGCCAAGTTGCGCGACGGGGGGGCCGTGAGCAGTTCTTC. This gives the protein CASSQVARRGGREQFF. The chain links TRBV4-3 to TRBJ2-1, with 8 positions matching TRBD2. The CDR3 extends over 16 amino acids. Per germline, CDR1 LGHNA and CDR2 YSLEER. The trim removed 1 base at V and 9 bases at J, leaving 11 bases unmatched.